A selection of T cell receptor beta chains follows, all from one sample in a study of shared clonotypes between healthy human individuals. Clones were sequenced by immunoSEQ multiplex PCR, and TCRdb holds only the in-frame ones, with some missing. The table shows 2,500,000 or so clones, with under 95% occurring only once. Sequenced sample: naive CD4+ T cells from PBMCs. Source of these receptors: a man younger than 30 in good health. Some clones in this sample may be carry-over from other donors' samples. Both conserved end residues are part of each CDR3. D genes are given only for firm matches. Size is omitted from some rows. Given values are once, few, many or a class for expanded clones.

clone_size	j_call	d_call	v_call	cdr3_nt	cdr3_aa
-	TRBJ2-1	TRBD2	TRBV18	TGTGCCAGCTCGACGATCGGGACTAGCGGGACCCCATACAATGAGCAGTTCTTC	CASSTIGTSGTPYNEQFF
once	TRBJ2-7	-	TRBV18	TGTGCCAGCTCACCACCCTCCAGGGGAGCCTACGAGCAGTACTTC	CASSPPSRGAYEQYF
-	TRBJ2-3	TRBD2	TRBV9	TGTGCCAGCAGCGTTGAGGGACTAGCGGGACTAGCGGATACGCAGTATTTT	CASSVEGLAGLADTQYF
once	TRBJ1-5	-	TRBV6-6	TGTGCCAGCAGTTACTCAGGGACAACCGGTCAGCCCCAGCATTTT	CASSYSGTTGQPQHF
-	TRBJ1-3	-	TRBV19	TGTGCCAGTAGTATTTCCACAGCAATTCCTGGAAACACCATATATTTT	CASSISTAIPGNTIYF
-	TRBJ2-7	-	TRBV5-1	TGCGCCAGCAGCTTGGCTAGGGATAGTAGGCAGTACTTC	CASSLARDSRQYF
-	TRBJ2-7	-	TRBV28	TGTGCCAGCCTATCCAGGGGCTACGAGCAGTACTTC	CASLSRGYEQYF
-	TRBJ1-1	-	TRBV6-1	TGTGCCAGCATCATAAGGAGTGGGAACACTGAAGCTTTCTTT	CASIIRSGNTEAFF
-	TRBJ1-1	-	TRBV19	TGTGCCAGTAGGTCGACAGGAATAGGGTTCACTGAAGCTTTCTTT	CASRSTGIGFTEAFF
-	TRBJ2-7	TRBD2	TRBV6-5	TGTGCCAGCAGCCGACTAGCGGAGTCCTACGAGCAGTACTTC	CASSRLAESYEQYF
once	TRBJ2-7	TRBD2	TRBV6-6	TGTGCCAACCCTAGCGGGAGCGGGGAGCAGTACTTC	CANPSGSGEQYF
-	TRBJ2-1	-	TRBV18	TGTGCCAGCTCACCCCAAGGGGGTCTTTACAATGAGCAGTTCTTC	CASSPQGGLYNEQFF
-	TRBJ2-7	-	TRBV6-5	TGTGCCAGCAGGGGGCCAGGGTTATACGAGCAGTACTTC	CASRGPGLYEQYF
-	TRBJ1-4	-	TRBV4-1	TGCGCCAGCAGCCAAGTCTTAGAAAAACTGTTTTTT	CASSQVLEKLFF
-	TRBJ2-2	TRBD2	TRBV7-9	TGTGCCAGCCGCACCGGACTAGCGGACACTAAGCACACCGGGGAGCTGTTTTTT	CASRTGLADTKHTGELFF
-	TRBJ1-4	-	TRBV7-3	TGTGCCAGCAGACGAGGGAGTGAGGAAAAACTGTTTTTT	CASRRGSEEKLFF
-	TRBJ1-5	-	TRBV27	TGTGCCAGCAGTCCCCACATGGGAACCCAGCATTTT	CASSPHMGTQHF
-	TRBJ2-7	TRBD1	TRBV5-6	TGTGCCAGCAGCTTGGCCTCGGGACAGTACGAGCAGTACTTC	CASSLASGQYEQYF
-	TRBJ1-5	-	TRBV28	TGTGCCAGCAGGGGACATAGCAATCAGCCCCAGCATTTT	CASRGHSNQPQHF
-	TRBJ2-7	-	TRBV15	TGTGCCACCAGCAGAGGGTTGGGAGGCGGACACTACGAGCAGTACTTC	CATSRGLGGGHYEQYF
-	TRBJ1-4	-	TRBV2	TGTGCCAGCAGTCCCCTGACAGGCGTCAATGAAAAACTGTTTTTT	CASSPLTGVNEKLFF
few	TRBJ2-1	-	TRBV5-1	TGCGCCAGCAGCCGGGGACCGACCTACAATGAGCAGTTCTTC	CASSRGPTYNEQFF
-	TRBJ2-5	-	TRBV7-6	TGTGCCAGCAGCTTGGCACCAGAGACCCAGTACTTC	CASSLAPETQYF
-	TRBJ2-1	TRBD2	TRBV5-1	TGCGCCAGCGGTGTGGAGCCGGGACTAGCTTTTCCTGAGCAGTTCTTC	CASGVEPGLAFPEQFF
few	TRBJ2-5	-	TRBV7-9	TGTGCCAGCAGCTTAGACACTACAGAGACCCAGTACTTC	CASSLDTTETQYF
few	TRBJ1-2	-	TRBV28	TGTGCCAGCAGTTTATACGGACTCTATGGCTACACCTTC	CASSLYGLYGYTF
-	TRBJ2-5	-	TRBV7-9	TGTGCCAGCAGCTTAGCCCCAGGGATTTCACAAGAGACCCAGTACTTC	CASSLAPGISQETQYF
-	TRBJ2-7	-	TRBV29-1	TGCAGCGCAAACAGGGGGGGGAGCTCCTACGAGCAGTACTTC	CSANRGGSSYEQYF
-	TRBJ2-2	TRBD2	TRBV5-1	TGCGCCAGCAGCTTGGGAGCTAGCGGGAGTTTCCCCGGGGAGCTGTTTTTT	CASSLGASGSFPGELFF
-	TRBJ1-1	TRBD1	TRBV10-3	TGTGCCATCCGAGCAGGGGGAGACACTGAAGCTTTCTTT	CAIRAGGDTEAFF
-	TRBJ2-2	TRBD1	TRBV4-2	TGTGCCAGCAGCCAAGGACAGGGTGACACCGGGGAGCTGTTTTTT	CASSQGQGDTGELFF
-	TRBJ2-7	TRBD1	TRBV25-1	TGTGCCAGCAGTGAACTCGGACAGGGGGCGCGAGAGCAGTACTTC	CASSELGQGAREQYF
-	TRBJ1-4	-	TRBV5-5	TGTGCCAGCAGCTTGGGGGGGTTAGGTGAAAAACTGTTTTTT	CASSLGGLGEKLFF